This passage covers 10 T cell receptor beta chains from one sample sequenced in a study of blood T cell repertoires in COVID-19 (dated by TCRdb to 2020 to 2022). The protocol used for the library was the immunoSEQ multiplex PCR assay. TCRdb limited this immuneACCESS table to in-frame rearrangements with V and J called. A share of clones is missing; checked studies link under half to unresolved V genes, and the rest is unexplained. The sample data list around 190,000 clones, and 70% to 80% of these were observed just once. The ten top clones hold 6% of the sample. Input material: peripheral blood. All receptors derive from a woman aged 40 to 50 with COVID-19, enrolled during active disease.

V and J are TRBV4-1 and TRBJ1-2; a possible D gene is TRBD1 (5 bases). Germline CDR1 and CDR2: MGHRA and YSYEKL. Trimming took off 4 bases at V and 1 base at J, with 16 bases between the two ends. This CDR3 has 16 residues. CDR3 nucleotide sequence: TGCGCCAGCAGCCCCCGGGGGGGATCCCTTAACTATGGCTACACCTTC. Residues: CASSPRGGSLNYGYTF.

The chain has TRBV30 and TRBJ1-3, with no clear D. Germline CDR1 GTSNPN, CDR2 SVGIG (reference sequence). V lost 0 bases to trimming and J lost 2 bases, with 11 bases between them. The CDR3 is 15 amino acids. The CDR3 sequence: CAWSVGNSAGNTIYF. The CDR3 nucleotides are TGTGCCTGGAGTGTTGGTAACAGTGCTGGAAACACCATATATTTT.

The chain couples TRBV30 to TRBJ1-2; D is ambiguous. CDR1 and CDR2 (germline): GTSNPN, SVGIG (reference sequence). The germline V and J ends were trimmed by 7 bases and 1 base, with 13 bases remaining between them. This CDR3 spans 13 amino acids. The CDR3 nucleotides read TGTGCCTTCGGAGGGCTCCGTAACTATGGCTACACCTTC. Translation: CAFGGLRNYGYTF.

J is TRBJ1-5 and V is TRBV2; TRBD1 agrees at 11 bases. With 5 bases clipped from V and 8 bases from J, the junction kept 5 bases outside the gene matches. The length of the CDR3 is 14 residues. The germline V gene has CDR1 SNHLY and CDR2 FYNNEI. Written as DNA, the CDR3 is TGTGCCAGCAGTTCCGGGACAGGGGGAGAGCCCCAGCATTTT. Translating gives CASSSGTGGEPQHF.

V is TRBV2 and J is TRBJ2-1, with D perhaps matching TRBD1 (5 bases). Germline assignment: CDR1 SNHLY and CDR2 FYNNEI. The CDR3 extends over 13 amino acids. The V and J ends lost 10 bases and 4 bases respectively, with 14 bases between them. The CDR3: CAKRGSAYNEQFF. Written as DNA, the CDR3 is TGTGCCAAAAGGGGCTCCGCTTACAATGAGCAGTTCTTC.

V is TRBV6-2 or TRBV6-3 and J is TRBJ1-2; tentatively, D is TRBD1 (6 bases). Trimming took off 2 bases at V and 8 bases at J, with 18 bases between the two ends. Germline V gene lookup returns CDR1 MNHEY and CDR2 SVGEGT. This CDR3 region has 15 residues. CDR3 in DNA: TGTGCCAGCAGTTACACCGCTACCCGAGGACAGGGCTACACCTTC. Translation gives CASSYTATRGQGYTF.

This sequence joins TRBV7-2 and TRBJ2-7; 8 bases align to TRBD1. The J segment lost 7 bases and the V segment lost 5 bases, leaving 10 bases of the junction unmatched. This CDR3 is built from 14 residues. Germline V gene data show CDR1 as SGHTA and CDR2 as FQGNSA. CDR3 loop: CASSPSTGVREQYF. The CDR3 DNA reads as TGTGCCAGCAGCCCATCGACAGGGGTGAGGGAGCAGTACTTC. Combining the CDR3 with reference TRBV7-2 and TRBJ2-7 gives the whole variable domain GAGVSQSPSNKVTEKGKDVELRCDPISGHTALYWYRQSLGQGLEFLIYFQGNSAPDKSGLPSDRFSAERTGGSVSTLTIQRTQQEDSAVYLCASSPSTGVREQYFGPGTRLTVT.

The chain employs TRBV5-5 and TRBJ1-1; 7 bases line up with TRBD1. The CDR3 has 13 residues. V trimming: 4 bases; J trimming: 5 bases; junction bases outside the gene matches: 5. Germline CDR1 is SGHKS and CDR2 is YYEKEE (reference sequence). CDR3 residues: CASSQVTGTEAFF. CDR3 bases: TGTGCCAGCAGCCAAGTGACAGGGACTGAAGCTTTCTTT.

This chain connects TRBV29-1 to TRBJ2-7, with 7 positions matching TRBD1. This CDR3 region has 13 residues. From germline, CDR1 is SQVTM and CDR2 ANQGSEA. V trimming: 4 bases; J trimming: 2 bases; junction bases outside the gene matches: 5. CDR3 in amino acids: CSVVLQGAYEQYF. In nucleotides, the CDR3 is TGCAGCGTTGTGCTCCAGGGGGCCTACGAGCAGTACTTC.

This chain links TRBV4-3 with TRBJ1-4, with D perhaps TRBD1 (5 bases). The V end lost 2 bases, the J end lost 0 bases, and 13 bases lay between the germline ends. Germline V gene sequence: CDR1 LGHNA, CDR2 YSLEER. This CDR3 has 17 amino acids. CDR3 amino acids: CASSQRPWGATNEKLFF. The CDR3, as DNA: TGCGCCAGCAGCCAAAGGCCCTGGGGGGCAACTAATGAAAAACTGTTTTTT.